These 21 T cell receptor beta chains originate from one sample sequenced in a study of blood T cell repertoires in COVID-19. The table came from immunoSEQ multiplex PCR; TCRdb's copy has only in-frame clones and leaves some out. The top ten hold about 0.99% of the sample, which has 30,000 or so clones, just over 90% seen once. Material: peripheral blood. The receptors here all came from a male donor with active COVID-19.

This chain joins TRBV9 and TRBJ2-7; D remains unclear. Germline loops: CDR1 SGDLS, CDR2 YYNGEE. V gave up 0 bases and J gave up 7 bases, with 14 bases separating them. CDR3 length: 14 residues. CDR3 amino acids: CASSVGFSPKEQYF. The CDR3 DNA is TGTGCCAGCAGCGTAGGGTTTTCCCCTAAAGAGCAGTACTTC.

This clone was counted a single time. The J gene is TRBJ2-2, the V gene TRBV11-3, with TRBD1 matching 8 bases. Germline values: CDR1 SGHNT, CDR2 YENEEA. This CDR3 has 15 residues. The J segment lost 6 bases and the V segment lost 3 bases, leaving 6 bases of the junction unmatched. CDR3 amino acids: CASSLTGVGAGELFF. The CDR3, as DNA: TGTGCCAGCAGCTTGACAGGGGTAGGGGCCGGGGAGCTGTTTTTT.

J is TRBJ1-1 and V is TRBV7-2, with D maybe TRBD1 (6 bases). Germline CDR1 SGHTA, CDR2 FQGNSA. The CDR3 is 13 amino acids. The V end was cut by 6 bases, the J end by 4 bases, with 12 bases between. The CDR3: CASSPGAATEAFF. The DNA of the CDR3 is TGTGCCAGCAGTCCAGGGGCTGCCACTGAAGCTTTCTTT. The whole variable domain, remainder taken from reference TRBV7-2 and TRBJ1-1, is GAGVSQSPSNKVTEKGKDVELRCDPISGHTALYWYRQSLGQGLEFLIYFQGNSAPDKSGLPSDRFSAERTGGSVSTLTIQRTQQEDSAVYLCASSPGAATEAFFGQGTRLTVV.

This chain joins TRBV7-9 and TRBJ2-7; D is possibly TRBD2 (6 bases). This CDR3 is built from 14 residues. Looked up from germline, CDR1 is SEHNR and CDR2 is FQNEAQ (reference sequence). With 5 bases removed from V and 6 bases from J, the gap between germline ends came to 17 bases. In nucleotides, the CDR3 is TGTGCCAGCAGCCCCCCCGGGACTCGCAGCGAGCAGTACTTC. It yields the protein CASSPPGTRSEQYF.

J is TRBJ2-3 and V is TRBV2; D might be TRBD2 (5 bases). This CDR3 has 16 residues. CDR1 SNHLY and CDR2 FYNNEI come from the germline V gene. Trimming pared 7 bases from V and 2 bases from J, leaving 19 bases between. The CDR3 DNA reads TGTGCCAGCAAATTGGACTCACTCCCCCTCACAGATACGCAGTATTTT. This codes for CASKLDSLPLTDTQYF.

The chain recombines TRBV18 with TRBJ1-1, with a tentative D call TRBD1 (5 bases). V dropped 3 bases and J dropped 2 bases, with 13 bases sitting between them. Germline V gene data show CDR1 as KGHSH and CDR2 as LQKENI. The CDR3 contains 15 residues. CDR3 loop: CASSPERDFNTEAFF. The CDR3 nucleotides are TGTGCCAGCTCACCGGAGAGGGACTTTAACACTGAAGCTTTCTTT.

The chain joins TRBV19 to TRBJ2-7; 8 positions agree with TRBD1. The V gene end was trimmed by 0 bases and the J gene end by 2 bases; junction bases not matched to a gene: 3. CDR3 length equals 15 residues. The germline gives CDR1 LNHDA, CDR2 SQIVND (reference sequence). Here the CDR3 reads CASSIEGQGAYEQYF. The DNA of the CDR3 is TGTGCCAGTAGTATAGAAGGACAGGGTGCCTACGAGCAGTACTTC.

This chain uses TRBV5-6 with TRBJ2-7, with TRBD1 as a possible D gene (8 bases). Germline loops: CDR1 SGHDT, CDR2 YYEEEE. The CDR3 is 15 residues long. V was shortened by 2 bases and J by 4 bases, with 16 bases between the two germline ends. In nucleotides, the CDR3 is TGTGCCAGCAGCTTACAGGGGGGGCTGGTGTACGAGCAGTACTTC. Its translation: CASSLQGGLVYEQYF.

The chain joins TRBV30 to TRBJ1-6, with 7 bases lining up with TRBD1. The CDR3 length is 13 residues. Germline V gene lookup returns CDR1 GTSNPN and CDR2 SVGIG (reference sequence). CDR3 in DNA: TGTGCTTCGGGCAGGGGGGTAAATTCACCCCTCCACTTT. Its protein is CASGRGVNSPLHF.

Comments on this clone: Germline and junction disagree at one end, which may indicate a read error. This chain connects TRBV6-2 or TRBV6-3 to TRBJ2-3; D uncertain. The germline gives CDR1 MNHEY, CDR2 SVGEGT. The CDR3 has 12 residues. CDR3 nucleotides: TGTGCCAGCAGTCGGAACACAGACCAAATGAATTTT. Protein: CASSRNTDQMNF.

The CDR3 reads CASGLGRDSRPGELFF. Here the CDR3 DNA reads TGTGCTAGTGGTTTGGGGCGGGACAGTCGGCCCGGGGAGCTGTTTTTT. The chain couples TRBV12-5 to TRBJ2-2, with D perhaps TRBD1 (7 bases). The V end lost 1 base, the J end lost 6 bases, and 15 bases lay between the germline ends. From germline, CDR1 is LGHNT and CDR2 FRNRAP. The CDR3 is made up of 16 amino acids.

V gene TRBV4-3 combines with J gene TRBJ2-3; the match to TRBD1 covers 8 bases. V lost 3 bases and J lost 5; bases outside the gene matches: 1. The CDR3 is 13 residues long. Germline V CDR1 and CDR2: LGHNA, YSLEER. The DNA of the CDR3 is TGCGCCAGCAGCCAGGACAGGGAAGATACGCAGTATTTT. It specifies CASSQDREDTQYF.

This clone was seen just once. This rearrangement joins TRBV5-1 to TRBJ2-1, with 15 bases aligning to TRBD2. Germline V lookup: CDR1 SGHRS, CDR2 YFSETQ. The CDR3 spans 15 residues. Trimming at V came to 4 bases and at J to 7 bases, leaving 3 bases not matched to a gene. CDR3 DNA: TGCGCCAGCAGCGCCGGGACTAGCGGGGGGAATGAGCAGTTCTTC. Translation: CASSAGTSGGNEQFF.

The chain couples TRBV6-2 or TRBV6-3 to TRBJ2-5; 7 bases map to TRBD1. The CDR3 runs to 15 residues. CDR1 and CDR2 from the germline V gene are MNHEY and SVGEGT. Germline trimming cut 5 bases from V and 3 bases from J; bases unmatched to any gene: 9. The CDR3 bases are TGTGCCAGCAGTGGGTTGGGACAGCTTAAAGAGACCCAGTACTTC. This encodes CASSGLGQLKETQYF.

The chain combines TRBV18 with TRBJ2-7; 8 bases fit TRBD1. This CDR3 region has 16 residues. With V trimmed by 3 bases and J by 3 bases, 10 bases remained unmatched. CDR1 KGHSH and CDR2 LQKENI come from the germline V gene. In DNA, the CDR3 is TGTGCCAGCTCACCGCGCACAGGGGGAATTAACTACGAGCAGTACTTC. This encodes CASSPRTGGINYEQYF.

The chain uses TRBV19 and TRBJ2-3; a weak D match, TRBD1 (5 bases). The CDR3 loop spans 15 amino acids. V was cut by 5 bases and J by 0 bases, with 12 bases left in between. In germline, CDR1 is LNHDA, CDR2 SQIVND (reference sequence). CDR3 nucleotides: TGTGCCAGTAGTGGCAGGGCGTTGAGCACAGATACGCAGTATTTT. Its translation is CASSGRALSTDTQYF.

The V and J genes are TRBV11-3 and TRBJ2-1, with 10 bases matching TRBD2. CDR1 SGHNT and CDR2 YENEEA come from the germline V gene. This CDR3 has 17 residues. With V trimmed by 1 base and J by 1 base, 4 bases remained unmatched. The CDR3 nucleotides read TGTGCCAGCAGCTTAGGGGTAGCGGGGGGTTCCTACAATGAGCAGTTCTTC. Protein sequence: CASSLGVAGGSYNEQFF. Full variable domain (outside the CDR3, taken from reference TRBV11-3 and TRBJ2-1): EAGVVQSPRYKIIEKKQPVAFWCNPISGHNTLYWYLQNLGQGPELLIRYENEEAVDDSQLPKDRFSAERLKGVDSTLKIQPAELGDSAVYLCASSLGVAGGSYNEQFFGPGTRLTVL.

The chain recombines TRBV6-6 with TRBJ2-2; TRBD1 matches 8 bases. The germline V gene has CDR1 MNHNY and CDR2 SVGAGI (reference sequence). With V trimmed by 7 bases and J by 0 bases, 4 bases remained unmatched. CDR3 length: 15 residues. In DNA form, the CDR3 reads TGTGCCAGCATCCCGACAGGGGCGAACACCGGGGAGCTGTTTTTT. This sequence encodes CASIPTGANTGELFF.

The genes are TRBV7-2 and TRBJ1-1; D remains ambiguous. Germline CDR1 and CDR2: SGHTA and FQGNSA. The CDR3 totals 14 residues. Trimming stripped 5 bases from V and 0 bases from J, with 10 bases between. The CDR3 region has the DNA TGTGCCAGCAGCCTCAGGACTGTGAACACTGAAGCTTTCTTT. It yields the protein CASSLRTVNTEAFF.

This sequence joins TRBV5-8 and TRBJ1-2; tentatively, D is TRBD1 (5 bases). Per germline, CDR1 SGHTS and CDR2 YDEGEE. V was clipped by 6 bases and J by 9 bases, with 18 bases between them. The CDR3 contains 13 residues. Here the CDR3 reads CASKMTASSSYTF. DNA of the CDR3: TGTGCCAGCAAGATGACAGCATCCTCGAGCTACACCTTC.

The V call is TRBV19, the J call TRBJ1-1; D gene uncertain. Germline V gene lookup returns CDR1 LNHDA and CDR2 SQIVND (reference sequence). This CDR3 has 13 residues. CDR3 bases: TGTGCTACCGGGAGGAGACAGAACACTGAAGCTTTCTTT. Its protein is CATGRRQNTEAFF.